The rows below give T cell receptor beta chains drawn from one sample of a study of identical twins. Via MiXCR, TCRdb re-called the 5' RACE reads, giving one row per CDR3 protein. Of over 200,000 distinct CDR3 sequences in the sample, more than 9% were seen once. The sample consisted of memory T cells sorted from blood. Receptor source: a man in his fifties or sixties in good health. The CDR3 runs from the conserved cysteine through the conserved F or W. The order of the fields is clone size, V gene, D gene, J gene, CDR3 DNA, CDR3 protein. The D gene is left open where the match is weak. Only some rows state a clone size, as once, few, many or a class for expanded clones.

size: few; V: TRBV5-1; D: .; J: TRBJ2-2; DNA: TGCGCCAGCAGCGGTGGGGGGCGCACCGGGGAGCTGTTTTTT; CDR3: CASSGGGRTGELFF
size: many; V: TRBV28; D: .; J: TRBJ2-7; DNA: TGTGCCAGCAGGGACAACTCCTACGAGCAGTACTTC; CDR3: CASRDNSYEQYF
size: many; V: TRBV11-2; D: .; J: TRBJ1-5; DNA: TGTGCCAGCAGCTCCGGACTCAATCAGCCCCAGCATTTT; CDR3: CASSSGLNQPQHF
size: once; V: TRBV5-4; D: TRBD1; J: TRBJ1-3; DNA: TGTGCCAGCAGCGATCGACAGGGGTCGATCTCTGGAAACACCATATATTTT; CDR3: CASSDRQGSISGNTIYF
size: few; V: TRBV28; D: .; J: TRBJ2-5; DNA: TGTGCCAGCAGTTTTTGGAAGACCCAAGAGACCCAGTACTTC; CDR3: CASSFWKTQETQYF
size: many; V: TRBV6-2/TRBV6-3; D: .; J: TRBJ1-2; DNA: TGTGCCAGCAGTTACTCGCGACCCCTGGGGCGCTACACCTTC; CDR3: CASSYSRPLGRYTF
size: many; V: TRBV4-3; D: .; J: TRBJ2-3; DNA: TGCGCCAGCAGCCAAGATAGACTCACAGATACGCAGTATTTT; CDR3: CASSQDRLTDTQYF
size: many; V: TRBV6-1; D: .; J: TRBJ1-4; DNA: TGTGCCAGCAGGGCGGGACCGAATAATGAAAAACTGTTTTTT; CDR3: CASRAGPNNEKLFF
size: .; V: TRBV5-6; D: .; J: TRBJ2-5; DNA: TGTGCCAGCAGCTTTCGGTCTAGTAAAGAGACCCAGTACTTC; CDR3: CASSFRSSKETQYF
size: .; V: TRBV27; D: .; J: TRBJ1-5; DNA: TGTGCCAGCAGTCCGGCGTTAGTTCAGCCCCAGCATTTT; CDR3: CASSPALVQPQHF
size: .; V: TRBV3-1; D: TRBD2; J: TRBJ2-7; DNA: TGTGCCAGCAGCCAAGGAATTAGCGGGATAACCTACGAGCAGTACTTC; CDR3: CASSQGISGITYEQYF
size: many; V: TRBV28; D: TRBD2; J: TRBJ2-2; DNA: TGTGCCAGCAGACTACTAGCGGGAGAAAACACCGGGGAGCTGTTTTTT; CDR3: CASRLLAGENTGELFF
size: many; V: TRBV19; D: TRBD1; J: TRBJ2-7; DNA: TGTGCCAGTAGCCCGGGACAGACCAACTACGAGCAGTACTTC; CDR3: CASSPGQTNYEQYF